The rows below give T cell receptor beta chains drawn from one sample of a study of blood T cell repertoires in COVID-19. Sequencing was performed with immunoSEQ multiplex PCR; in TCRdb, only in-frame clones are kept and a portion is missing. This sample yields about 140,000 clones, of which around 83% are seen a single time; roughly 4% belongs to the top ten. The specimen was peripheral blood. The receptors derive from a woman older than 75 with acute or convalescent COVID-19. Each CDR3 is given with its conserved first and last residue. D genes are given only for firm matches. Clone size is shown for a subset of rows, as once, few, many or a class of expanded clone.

cdr3_aa: CASSGARLAGDYNEQFF
cdr3_nt: TGTGCCAGCAGCGGCGCCCGACTAGCGGGGGACTACAATGAGCAGTTCTTC
v_call: TRBV9
d_call: TRBD2
clone_size: -
cdr3_length: 17
j_call: TRBJ2-1

cdr3_aa: CASSVGGYGYTF
cdr3_nt: TGTGCCAGCAGTGTGGGAGGCTATGGCTACACCTTC
v_call: TRBV6-6
d_call: -
clone_size: -
cdr3_length: 12
j_call: TRBJ1-2

cdr3_aa: CASSSLGTGGYEQYF
cdr3_nt: TGTGCCAGCAGTTCTCTAGGGACAGGGGGCTACGAGCAGTACTTC
v_call: TRBV11-2
d_call: TRBD1
clone_size: -
cdr3_length: 15
j_call: TRBJ2-7

cdr3_aa: CASSRLTGVGEKLFF
cdr3_nt: TGCGCCAGCAGCCGCCTGACAGGGGTTGGGGAAAAACTGTTTTTT
v_call: TRBV4-1
d_call: TRBD1
clone_size: -
cdr3_length: 15
j_call: TRBJ1-4

cdr3_aa: CASSLGQGVGQPQHF
cdr3_nt: TGTGCCAGCAGCCTGGGACAGGGGGTGGGCCAGCCCCAGCATTTT
v_call: TRBV3-1/TRBV3-2
d_call: TRBD1
clone_size: -
cdr3_length: 15
j_call: TRBJ1-5

cdr3_aa: CASSYGATMNTEAFF
cdr3_nt: TGTGCCAGCAGTTACGGGGCCACAATGAACACTGAAGCTTTCTTT
v_call: TRBV6-5
d_call: -
clone_size: once
cdr3_length: 15
j_call: TRBJ1-1

cdr3_aa: CASEPQGYEQYF
cdr3_nt: TGTGCTAGTGAGCCGCAGGGGTACGAGCAGTACTTC
v_call: TRBV12-5
d_call: -
clone_size: -
cdr3_length: 12
j_call: TRBJ2-7

cdr3_aa: CASRPAGQGTDTQYF
cdr3_nt: TGTGCCAGCAGACCCGCTGGGCAGGGGACCGATACGCAGTATTTT
v_call: TRBV6-1
d_call: -
clone_size: -
cdr3_length: 15
j_call: TRBJ2-3

cdr3_aa: CASSHSRDRSNNEQFF
cdr3_nt: TGCGCCAGCAGCCATTCCCGGGACAGATCGAACAATGAGCAGTTCTTC
v_call: TRBV4-1
d_call: TRBD1
clone_size: few
cdr3_length: 16
j_call: TRBJ2-1

cdr3_aa: CAISDGQRKYGYTF
cdr3_nt: TGTGCCATCAGTGATGGACAGCGGAAGTATGGCTACACCTTC
v_call: TRBV10-3
d_call: -
clone_size: -
cdr3_length: 14
j_call: TRBJ1-2

cdr3_aa: CASGLAGQGRSKQYF
cdr3_nt: TGTGCTAGTGGTTTAGCGGGACAGGGAAGATCCAAGCAGTATTTT
v_call: TRBV12-5
d_call: TRBD1
clone_size: -
cdr3_length: 15
j_call: TRBJ2-3

cdr3_aa: CASSYLGADTEAFF
cdr3_nt: TGTGCCAGCAGTTACTTAGGGGCTGACACTGAAGCTTTCTTT
v_call: TRBV6-5
d_call: -
clone_size: -
cdr3_length: 14
j_call: TRBJ1-1

cdr3_aa: CAWSDKNTGELFF
cdr3_nt: TGTGCCTGGAGTGACAAGAACACCGGGGAGCTGTTTTTT
v_call: TRBV30
d_call: -
clone_size: -
cdr3_length: 13
j_call: TRBJ2-2

cdr3_aa: CASSPSPPGGGPGRLQYF
cdr3_nt: TGTGCCAGCAGCCCTAGCCCCCCAGGGGGCGGCCCCGGTAGATTGCAGTACTTC
v_call: TRBV11-2
d_call: TRBD1
clone_size: few
cdr3_length: 18
j_call: TRBJ2-7

cdr3_aa: CASRGSGMANYGYTF
cdr3_nt: TGTGCCAGCAGAGGCTCAGGGATGGCTAACTATGGCTACACCTTC
v_call: TRBV2
d_call: -
clone_size: -
cdr3_length: 15
j_call: TRBJ1-2

cdr3_aa: CASSRGGEGLDTEAFF
cdr3_nt: TGTGCCAGCAGCCGGGGAGGCGAGGGGCTCGACACTGAAGCTTTCTTT
v_call: TRBV3-1/TRBV3-2
d_call: -
clone_size: -
cdr3_length: 16
j_call: TRBJ1-1

cdr3_aa: CASSLIWRNEQFF
cdr3_nt: TGTGCCAGCAGCTTAATCTGGCGGAATGAGCAGTTCTTC
v_call: TRBV7-2
d_call: -
clone_size: -
cdr3_length: 13
j_call: TRBJ2-1

cdr3_aa: CASSQQSASSYNEQFF
cdr3_nt: TGTGCCAGCAGTCAACAGTCAGCGTCCTCCTACAATGAGCAGTTCTTC
v_call: TRBV4-2
d_call: -
clone_size: -
cdr3_length: 16
j_call: TRBJ2-1

cdr3_aa: CASSHSPRDGYTF
cdr3_nt: TGTGCCAGCAGTCATTCACCCAGGGATGGCTACACCTTC
v_call: TRBV27
d_call: -
clone_size: -
cdr3_length: 13
j_call: TRBJ1-2

cdr3_aa: CASSTIPLAGGDTGELFF
cdr3_nt: TGTGCCAGCAGTACGATCCCACTAGCGGGAGGGGACACCGGGGAGCTGTTTTTT
v_call: TRBV27
d_call: TRBD2
clone_size: -
cdr3_length: 18
j_call: TRBJ2-2

cdr3_aa: CASSLEAGHPGYGYTF
cdr3_nt: TGTGCCAGCAGCTTGGAGGCAGGTCACCCCGGCTATGGCTACACCTTC
v_call: TRBV5-5
d_call: -
clone_size: -
cdr3_length: 16
j_call: TRBJ1-2

cdr3_aa: CASSLYFPTGSNQPQHF
cdr3_nt: TGTGCCAGCAGTTTATACTTCCCCACAGGGAGTAATCAGCCCCAGCATTTT
v_call: TRBV27
d_call: -
clone_size: -
cdr3_length: 17
j_call: TRBJ1-5

cdr3_aa: CASSQDLSVNTEAFF
cdr3_nt: TGCGCCAGCAGCCAAGATTTATCGGTGAACACTGAAGCTTTCTTT
v_call: TRBV4-1
d_call: -
clone_size: -
cdr3_length: 15
j_call: TRBJ1-1

cdr3_aa: CASSSLRGLYGYTF
cdr3_nt: TGTGCCAGCAGCTCTCTGAGGGGGCTTTATGGCTACACCTTC
v_call: TRBV11-2
d_call: TRBD1
clone_size: -
cdr3_length: 14
j_call: TRBJ1-2

cdr3_aa: CASAKERGGSAFF
cdr3_nt: TGTGCCAGCGCTAAAGAACGGGGAGGGTCTGCTTTCTTT
v_call: TRBV11-2
d_call: -
clone_size: -
cdr3_length: 13
j_call: TRBJ1-1

cdr3_aa: CASSARDRVYEQYF
cdr3_nt: TGTGCCAGCAGCGCCCGGGACAGGGTCTACGAGCAGTACTTC
v_call: TRBV13
d_call: TRBD1
clone_size: -
cdr3_length: 14
j_call: TRBJ2-7

cdr3_aa: CASRPGQGAYEQYF
cdr3_nt: TGTGCCAGTAGGCCGGGACAGGGGGCCTACGAGCAGTACTTC
v_call: TRBV19
d_call: TRBD1
clone_size: few
cdr3_length: 14
j_call: TRBJ2-7

cdr3_aa: CASSSPTSGGADTQYF
cdr3_nt: TGTGCCAGCAGCAGCCCGACTAGCGGGGGTGCAGATACGCAGTATTTT
v_call: TRBV5-4
d_call: TRBD2
clone_size: -
cdr3_length: 16
j_call: TRBJ2-3

cdr3_aa: CASSRDREGYGYTF
cdr3_nt: TGTGCCAGCAGCCGGGACAGGGAGGGCTATGGCTACACCTTC
v_call: TRBV7-2
d_call: TRBD1
clone_size: -
cdr3_length: 14
j_call: TRBJ1-2

cdr3_aa: CASSIDRNQPQHF
cdr3_nt: TGTGCCAGCAGTATAGACAGGAATCAGCCCCAGCATTTT
v_call: TRBV28
d_call: -
clone_size: -
cdr3_length: 13
j_call: TRBJ1-5

cdr3_aa: CASGKGRVSADTQYF
cdr3_nt: TGTGCTAGTGGTAAGGGGAGGGTTTCCGCAGATACGCAGTATTTT
v_call: TRBV12-5
d_call: TRBD2
clone_size: -
cdr3_length: 15
j_call: TRBJ2-3

cdr3_aa: CASSGRQGLNEKLFF
cdr3_nt: TGTGCCAGCAGCGGACGACAGGGGCTTAATGAAAAACTGTTTTTT
v_call: TRBV7-8
d_call: TRBD1
clone_size: -
cdr3_length: 15
j_call: TRBJ1-4

cdr3_aa: CASSLYKNKETQYF
cdr3_nt: TGTGCCAGCAGCTTGTACAAAAACAAGGAGACCCAGTACTTC
v_call: TRBV11-2
d_call: -
clone_size: few
cdr3_length: 14
j_call: TRBJ2-5

cdr3_aa: CASSIMPGGEETQYF
cdr3_nt: TGCGCCAGCAGCATTATGCCAGGGGGCGAAGAGACCCAGTACTTC
v_call: TRBV5-1
d_call: TRBD1
clone_size: -
cdr3_length: 15
j_call: TRBJ2-5

cdr3_aa: CASSQWGSNSPLHF
cdr3_nt: TGTGCCAGCAGCCAATGGGGCAGTAATTCACCCCTCCACTTT
v_call: TRBV16
d_call: -
clone_size: -
cdr3_length: 14
j_call: TRBJ1-6

cdr3_aa: CASSRWTGGTYEQYF
cdr3_nt: TGTGCCAGCAGCCGCTGGACAGGGGGAACCTACGAGCAGTACTTC
v_call: TRBV11-2
d_call: TRBD1
clone_size: -
cdr3_length: 15
j_call: TRBJ2-7

cdr3_aa: CASSFQGGYYGYTF
cdr3_nt: TGTGCCAGCAGCTTCCAGGGAGGTTACTATGGCTACACCTTC
v_call: TRBV5-4
d_call: -
clone_size: -
cdr3_length: 14
j_call: TRBJ1-2

cdr3_aa: CASSPGFGEEETQYF
cdr3_nt: TGTGCCAGCAGTCCAGGGTTTGGAGAAGAAGAGACCCAGTACTTC
v_call: TRBV28
d_call: -
clone_size: once
cdr3_length: 15
j_call: TRBJ2-5

cdr3_aa: CASSPRGNEKLFF
cdr3_nt: TGTGCCAGCTCACCTCGGGGTAATGAAAAACTGTTTTTT
v_call: TRBV18
d_call: -
clone_size: -
cdr3_length: 13
j_call: TRBJ1-4

cdr3_aa: CATSDTGFEETQYF
cdr3_nt: TGTGCCACCAGTGATACGGGTTTCGAAGAGACCCAGTACTTC
v_call: TRBV24-1
d_call: -
clone_size: -
cdr3_length: 14
j_call: TRBJ2-5

cdr3_aa: CASSLGQTNQPQHF
cdr3_nt: TGTGCCAGCAGCCTGGGACAGACAAATCAGCCCCAGCATTTT
v_call: TRBV27
d_call: TRBD1
clone_size: -
cdr3_length: 14
j_call: TRBJ1-5

cdr3_aa: CASSPRRENIQYF
cdr3_nt: TGTGCCAGCTCCCCTCGGAGGGAAAACATTCAGTACTTC
v_call: TRBV27
d_call: -
clone_size: few
cdr3_length: 13
j_call: TRBJ2-4

cdr3_aa: CASSPGPPGSGTEAFF
cdr3_nt: TGTGCCAGCTCACCAGGGCCTCCGGGGTCCGGCACTGAAGCTTTCTTT
v_call: TRBV18
d_call: -
clone_size: -
cdr3_length: 16
j_call: TRBJ1-1

cdr3_aa: CASSLGTQGGYGYTF
cdr3_nt: TGTGCCAGCAGTCTCGGGACCCAGGGGGGATATGGCTACACCTTC
v_call: TRBV3-1/TRBV3-2
d_call: TRBD1
clone_size: -
cdr3_length: 15
j_call: TRBJ1-2

cdr3_aa: CASTHLQGNYGYTF
cdr3_nt: TGTGCCAGCACCCACCTACAGGGAAACTATGGCTACACCTTC
v_call: TRBV3-1/TRBV3-2
d_call: -
clone_size: -
cdr3_length: 14
j_call: TRBJ1-2

cdr3_aa: CAISRGGASTDTQYF
cdr3_nt: TGTGCCATCAGCCGCGGGGGGGCAAGCACAGATACGCAGTATTTT
v_call: TRBV10-3
d_call: TRBD2
clone_size: -
cdr3_length: 15
j_call: TRBJ2-3

cdr3_aa: CASSIRHHSYNSPLHF
cdr3_nt: TGTGCCAGTAGTATTAGACACCACTCCTATAATTCACCCCTCCACTTT
v_call: TRBV19
d_call: -
clone_size: once
cdr3_length: 16
j_call: TRBJ1-6

cdr3_aa: CASSDSPRAGGPFF
cdr3_nt: TGTGCCAGCAGTGACAGTCCGAGGGCTGGCGGACCGTTCTTC
v_call: TRBV6-1
d_call: -
clone_size: -
cdr3_length: 14
j_call: TRBJ2-1

cdr3_aa: CASSLYSGGGQPQHF
cdr3_nt: TGTGCCAGCAGTTTATACTCCGGGGGTGGTCAGCCCCAGCATTTT
v_call: TRBV28
d_call: -
clone_size: -
cdr3_length: 15
j_call: TRBJ1-5

cdr3_aa: CASSLTQGASGYTF
cdr3_nt: TGTGCCAGCAGCTTAACACAGGGGGCCAGCGGCTACACCTTC
v_call: TRBV11-2
d_call: TRBD1
clone_size: -
cdr3_length: 14
j_call: TRBJ1-2

cdr3_aa: CATSDPRTGSYNEQFF
cdr3_nt: TGTGCCACCAGTGATCCGCGGACAGGCTCCTACAATGAGCAGTTCTTC
v_call: TRBV24-1
d_call: TRBD1
clone_size: -
cdr3_length: 16
j_call: TRBJ2-1

cdr3_aa: CASSLSFVGELFF
cdr3_nt: TGTGCCAGCAGTTTAAGCTTCGTAGGGGAGCTGTTTTTT
v_call: TRBV12-3/TRBV12-4
d_call: -
clone_size: -
cdr3_length: 13
j_call: TRBJ2-2

cdr3_aa: CASSQPMGRQFF
cdr3_nt: TGCGCCAGTAGCCAGCCGATGGGGAGGCAGTTCTTC
v_call: TRBV4-1
d_call: -
clone_size: -
cdr3_length: 12
j_call: TRBJ2-1

cdr3_aa: CASSWGGRRTGDQKLFF
cdr3_nt: TGTGCCAGCAGCTGGGGGGGACGAAGGACAGGGGATCAAAAACTGTTTTTT
v_call: TRBV7-2
d_call: TRBD1
clone_size: -
cdr3_length: 17
j_call: TRBJ1-4

cdr3_aa: CAISEYRGNYGYTF
cdr3_nt: TGTGCCATCAGTGAGTACAGGGGGAACTATGGCTACACCTTC
v_call: TRBV10-3
d_call: TRBD1
clone_size: -
cdr3_length: 14
j_call: TRBJ1-2